What follows is one T cell receptor beta chain and its context. The germline V and J ends were trimmed by 0 bases and 4 bases, with 21 bases remaining between them. The CDR3 is 18 amino acids. Germline assignment: CDR1 LGHNA and CDR2 YSLEER. The record originates from a study of T cell responses to AZD1222 COVID-19 vaccine. TCRdb's table, derived via immunoSEQ multiplex PCR, lists solely in-frame clones and lacks some. The sample shows 100,000 to 150,000 clones, roughly 86% of them seen only once. This sequence originates from an adult who received the AZD1222 COVID-19 vaccine. Specimen: peripheral blood, collected 28 days after the second AZD1222 dose. J is TRBJ1-2 and V is TRBV4-3; D not resolved. The CDR3 spells CASSQDVGSHRPGYGYTF. The DNA of the CDR3 is TGCGCCAGCAGCCAAGATGTCGGCAGTCACCGACCGGGCTATGGCTACACCTTC.